This T cell receptor beta chain was recorded in a study of radiation and T cells in renal cell carcinoma. Overall study: Nephrectomy followed 15 Gy stereotactic body radiation by 4 weeks. Study-wide results and caveats: From baseline, blood top tumor clonotypes peaked at 2 weeks post-radiation.

Sequencing used immunoSEQ multiplex PCR; TCRdb keeps in-frame clones, though not all of them. This sample yields roughly 150,000 clones, of which around 89% are seen a single time; about 4.3% belongs to the top ten. As concerns this clone: Its antigen is not identified.

Described time point: baseline pretreatment blood. As for treatment: 15 Gy SBRT to primary tumor, nephrectomy 4 weeks later. Serial blood draws occurred at baseline and 2 and 4 weeks post-SBRT. The tumor was a clear cell renal cell carcinoma. The V gene's germline CDR1 is SGHNT and CDR2 YYREEE (reference sequence). The V and J ends lost 4 bases and 4 bases, in that order; junction bases with no gene match: 10. The CDR3 is 15 amino acids. The specimen comprised blood, sampled from a patient whose treatment included radiotherapy and nephrectomy. The source of this sequence is a woman in her seventies with renal cell carcinoma. V is TRBV5-4 and J is TRBJ1-1, with 7 bases fitting TRBD1. CDR3 protein: CASSPTSGGITEAFF. The CDR3 nucleotides read TGTGCCAGCAGCCCAACCTCAGGGGGTATCACTGAAGCTTTCTTT.